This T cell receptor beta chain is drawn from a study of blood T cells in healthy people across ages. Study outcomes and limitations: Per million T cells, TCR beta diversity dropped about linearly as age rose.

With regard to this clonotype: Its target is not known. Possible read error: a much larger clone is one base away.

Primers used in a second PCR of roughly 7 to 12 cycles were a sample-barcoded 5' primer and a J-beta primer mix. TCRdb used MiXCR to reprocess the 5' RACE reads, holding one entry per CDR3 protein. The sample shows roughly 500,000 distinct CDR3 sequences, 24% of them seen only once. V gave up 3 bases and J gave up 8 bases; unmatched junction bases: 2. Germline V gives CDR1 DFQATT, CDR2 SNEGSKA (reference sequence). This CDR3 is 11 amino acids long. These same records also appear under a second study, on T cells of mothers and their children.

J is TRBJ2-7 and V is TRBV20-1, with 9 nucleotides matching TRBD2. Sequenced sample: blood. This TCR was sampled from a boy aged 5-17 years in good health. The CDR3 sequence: CSASSGSKQYF. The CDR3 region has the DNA TGCAGTGCTAGTAGCGGGAGCAAGCAGTACTTC.